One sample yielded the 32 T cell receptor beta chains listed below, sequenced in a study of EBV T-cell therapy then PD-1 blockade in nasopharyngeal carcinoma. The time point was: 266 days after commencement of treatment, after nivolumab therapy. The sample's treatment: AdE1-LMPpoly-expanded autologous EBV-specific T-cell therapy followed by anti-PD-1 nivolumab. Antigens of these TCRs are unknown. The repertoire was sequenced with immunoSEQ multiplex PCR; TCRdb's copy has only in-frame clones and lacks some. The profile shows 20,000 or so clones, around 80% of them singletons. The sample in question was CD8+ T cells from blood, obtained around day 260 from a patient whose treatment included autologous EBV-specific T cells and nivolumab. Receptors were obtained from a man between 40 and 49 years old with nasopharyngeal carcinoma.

This CDR3 is CASSLRLAGGHQETQYF. In DNA, the CDR3 is TGTGCCAGCAGCCTAAGACTAGCGGGGGGGCACCAAGAGACCCAGTACTTC. This chain uses TRBV7-6 with TRBJ2-5; TRBD2 aligns across 14 bases. Germline CDR1 reads SGHVS; CDR2 reads FNYEAQ. The CDR3 sequence is 17 residues long. The V segment lost 5 bases and the J segment 0 bases; nucleotides outside the gene matches: 5. Using reference TRBV7-6 and TRBJ2-5 for the parts outside the CDR3, the full variable domain is GAGVSQSPRYKVTKRGQDVALRCDPISGHVSLYWYRQALGQGPEFLTYFNYEAQQDKSGLPNDRFSAERPEGSISTLTIQRTEQRDSAMYRCASSLRLAGGHQETQYFGPGTRLLVL.

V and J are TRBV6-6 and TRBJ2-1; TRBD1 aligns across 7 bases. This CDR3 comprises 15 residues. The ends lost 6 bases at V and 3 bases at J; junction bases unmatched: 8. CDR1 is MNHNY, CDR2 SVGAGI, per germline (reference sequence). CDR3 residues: CASSFDRVVYNEQFF. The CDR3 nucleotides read TGTGCCAGCAGCTTCGACAGGGTGGTCTACAATGAGCAGTTCTTC.

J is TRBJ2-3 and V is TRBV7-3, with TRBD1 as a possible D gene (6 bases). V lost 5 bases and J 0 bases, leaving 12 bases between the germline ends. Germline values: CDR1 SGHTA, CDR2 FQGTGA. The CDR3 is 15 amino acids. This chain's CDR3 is CASSPRQASTDTQYF. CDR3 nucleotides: TGTGCCAGCAGCCCTCGACAGGCTAGCACAGATACGCAGTATTTT.

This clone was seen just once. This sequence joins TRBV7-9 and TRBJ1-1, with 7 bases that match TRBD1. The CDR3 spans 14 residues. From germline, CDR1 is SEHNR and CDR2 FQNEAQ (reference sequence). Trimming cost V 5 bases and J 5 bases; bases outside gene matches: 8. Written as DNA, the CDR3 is TGTGCCAGCAGCGCTGATACAGGGGTGACTGAAGCTTTCTTT. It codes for CASSADTGVTEAFF.

CDR3: CASSWGKDRVIYEQYF. CDR3 DNA: TGCGCCAGCAGCTGGGGTAAAGACAGGGTGATATACGAGCAGTACTTC. The chain has TRBV5-1 and TRBJ2-7; 7 nucleotides align to TRBD1. Per germline, CDR1 SGHRS and CDR2 YFSETQ. The V gene end was trimmed by 3 bases and the J gene end by 4 bases; junction bases not matched to a gene: 13. There are 16 residues in the CDR3.

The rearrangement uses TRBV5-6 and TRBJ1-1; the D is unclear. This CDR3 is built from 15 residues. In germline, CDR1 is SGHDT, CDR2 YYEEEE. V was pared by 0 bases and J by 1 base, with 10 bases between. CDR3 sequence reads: CASSLGYPPNTEAFF. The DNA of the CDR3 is TGTGCCAGCAGCTTGGGTTATCCCCCGAACACTGAAGCTTTCTTT.

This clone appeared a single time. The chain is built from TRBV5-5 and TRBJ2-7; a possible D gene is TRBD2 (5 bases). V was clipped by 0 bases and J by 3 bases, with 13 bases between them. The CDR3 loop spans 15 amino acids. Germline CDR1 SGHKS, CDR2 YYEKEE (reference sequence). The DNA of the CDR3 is TGTGCCAGCAGCTTGGTTGCGGGCACGAACTACGAGCAGTACTTC. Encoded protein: CASSLVAGTNYEQYF.

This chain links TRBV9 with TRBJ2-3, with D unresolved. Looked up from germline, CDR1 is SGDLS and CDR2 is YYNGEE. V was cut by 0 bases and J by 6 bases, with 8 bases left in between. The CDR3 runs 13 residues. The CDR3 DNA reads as TGTGCCAGCAGCGTAGCTACATCGGATACGCAGTATTTT. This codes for CASSVATSDTQYF.

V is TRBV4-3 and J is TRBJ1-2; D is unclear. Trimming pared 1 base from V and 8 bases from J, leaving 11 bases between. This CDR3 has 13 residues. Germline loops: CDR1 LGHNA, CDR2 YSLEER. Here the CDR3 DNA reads TGCGCCAGCAGCCAAGGGTCGGCGGGCGGCTACACCTTC. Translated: CASSQGSAGGYTF.

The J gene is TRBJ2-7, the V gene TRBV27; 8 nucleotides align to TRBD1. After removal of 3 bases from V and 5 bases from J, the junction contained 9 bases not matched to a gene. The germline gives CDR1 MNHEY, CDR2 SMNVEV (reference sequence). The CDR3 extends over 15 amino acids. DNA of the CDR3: TGTGCCAGCAGTTTCAGTCCGACAGGGGTCCACGAGCAGTACTTC. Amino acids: CASSFSPTGVHEQYF.

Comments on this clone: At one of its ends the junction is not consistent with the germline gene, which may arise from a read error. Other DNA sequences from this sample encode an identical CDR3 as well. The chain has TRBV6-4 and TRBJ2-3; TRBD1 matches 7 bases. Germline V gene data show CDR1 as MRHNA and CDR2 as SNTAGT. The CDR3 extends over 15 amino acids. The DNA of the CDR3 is TGTGCCAGCAGTACGGGTTCAATGGGGACAGATACACAGTATTTT. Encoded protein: CASSTGSMGTDTQYF.

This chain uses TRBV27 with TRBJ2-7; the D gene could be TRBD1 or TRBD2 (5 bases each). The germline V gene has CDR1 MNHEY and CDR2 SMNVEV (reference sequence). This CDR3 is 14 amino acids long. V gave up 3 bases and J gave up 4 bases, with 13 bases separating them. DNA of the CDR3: TGTGCCAGCAGTTTGAGGGGCGCAGGGTACGAGCAGTACTTC. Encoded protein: CASSLRGAGYEQYF.

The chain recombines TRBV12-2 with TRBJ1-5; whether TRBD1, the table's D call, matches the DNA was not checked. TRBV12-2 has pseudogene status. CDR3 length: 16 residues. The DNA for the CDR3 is TGTGCAAGTCGCTTAGCGCGACAGGGATGGCATCAGCCCCAGCATTTT. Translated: CASRLARQGWHQPQHF.

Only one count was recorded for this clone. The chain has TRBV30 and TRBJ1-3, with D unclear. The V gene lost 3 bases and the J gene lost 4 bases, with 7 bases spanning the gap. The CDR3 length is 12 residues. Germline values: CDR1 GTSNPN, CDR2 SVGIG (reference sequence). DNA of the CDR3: TGTGCCTGGAGCCCCGTAGGAAACACCATATATTTT. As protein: CAWSPVGNTIYF.

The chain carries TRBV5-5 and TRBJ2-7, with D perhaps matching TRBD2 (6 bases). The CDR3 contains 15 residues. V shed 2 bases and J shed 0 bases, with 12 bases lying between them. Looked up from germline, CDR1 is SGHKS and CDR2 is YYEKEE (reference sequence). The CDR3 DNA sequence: TGTGCCAGCAGCTTTGGAGGGAAGAGCTCCTACGAGCAGTACTTC. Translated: CASSFGGKSSYEQYF.

CDR3 DNA: TGTGCCAGCAGCTTACAGGGGGCGATTGGAGAGACCCAGTACTTC. This sequence encodes CASSLQGAIGETQYF. The J gene is TRBJ2-5, the V gene TRBV9; 9 bases fit TRBD1. This CDR3 is 15 amino acids long. The junction had 8 bases not matched to a gene; V was cut back by 4 bases and J by 4 bases. Germline loops: CDR1 SGDLS, CDR2 YYNGEE.

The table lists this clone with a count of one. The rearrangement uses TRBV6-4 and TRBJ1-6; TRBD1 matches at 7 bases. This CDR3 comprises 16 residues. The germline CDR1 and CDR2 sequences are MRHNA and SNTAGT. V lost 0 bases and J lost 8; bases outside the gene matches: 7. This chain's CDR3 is CASSDSAGGEYSPLHF. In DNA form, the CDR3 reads TGTGCCAGCAGTGACTCGGCAGGGGGGGAATATTCACCCCTCCACTTT.

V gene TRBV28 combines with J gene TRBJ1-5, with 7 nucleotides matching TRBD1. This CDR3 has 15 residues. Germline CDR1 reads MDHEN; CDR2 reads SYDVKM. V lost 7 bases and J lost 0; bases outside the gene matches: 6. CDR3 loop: CASNSQGLSNQPQHF. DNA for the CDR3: TGTGCCAGCAACTCACAGGGGCTTAGCAATCAGCCCCAGCATTTT.

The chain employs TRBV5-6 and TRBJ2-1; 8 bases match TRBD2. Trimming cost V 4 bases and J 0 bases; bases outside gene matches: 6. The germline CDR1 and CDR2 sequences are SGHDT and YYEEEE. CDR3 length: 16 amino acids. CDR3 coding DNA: TGTGCCAGCAGCCCATTAGCGGGGCCCTCCTACAATGAGCAGTTCTTC. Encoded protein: CASSPLAGPSYNEQFF. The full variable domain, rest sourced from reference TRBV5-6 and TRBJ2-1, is DAGVTQSPTHLIKTRGQQVTLRCSPKSGHDTVSWYQQALGQGPQFIFQYYEEEERQRGNFPDRFSGHQFPNYSSELNVNALLLGDSALYLCASSPLAGPSYNEQFFGPGTRLTVL.

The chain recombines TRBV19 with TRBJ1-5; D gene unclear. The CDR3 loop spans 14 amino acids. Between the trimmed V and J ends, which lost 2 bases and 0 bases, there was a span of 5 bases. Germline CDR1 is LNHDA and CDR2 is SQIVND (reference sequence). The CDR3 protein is CASSIFDSNQPQHF. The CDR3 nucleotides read TGTGCCAGTAGTATATTCGATAGCAATCAGCCCCAGCATTTT.

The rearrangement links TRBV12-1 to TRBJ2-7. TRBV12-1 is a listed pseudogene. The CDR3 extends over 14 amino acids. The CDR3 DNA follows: TGTGCCAGCAGCTTTGAAGGGAACTCCTACGAGCAGTACTTC. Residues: CASSFEGNSYEQYF.

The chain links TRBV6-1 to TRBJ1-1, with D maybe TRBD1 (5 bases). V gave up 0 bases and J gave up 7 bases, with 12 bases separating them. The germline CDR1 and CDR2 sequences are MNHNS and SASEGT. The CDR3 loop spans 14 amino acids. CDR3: CASSEAQGPDEAFF. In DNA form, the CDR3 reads TGTGCCAGCAGTGAAGCGCAGGGTCCCGATGAAGCTTTCTTT.

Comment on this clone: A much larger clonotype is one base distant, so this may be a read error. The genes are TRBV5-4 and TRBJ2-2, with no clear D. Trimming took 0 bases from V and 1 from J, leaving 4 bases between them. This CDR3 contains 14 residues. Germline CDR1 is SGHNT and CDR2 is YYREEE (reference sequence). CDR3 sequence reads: CASSLARNTGELFF. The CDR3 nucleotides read TGTGCCAGCAGCTTGGCCCGGAACACCGGGGAGCTGTTTTTT.

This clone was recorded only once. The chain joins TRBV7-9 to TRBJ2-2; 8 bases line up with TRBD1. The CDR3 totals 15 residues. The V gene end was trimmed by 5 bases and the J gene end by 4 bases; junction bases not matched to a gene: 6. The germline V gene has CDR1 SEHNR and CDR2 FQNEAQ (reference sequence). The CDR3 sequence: CASSPGQGGTGELFF. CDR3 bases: TGTGCCAGCAGCCCAGGACAGGGTGGCACCGGGGAGCTGTTTTTT.

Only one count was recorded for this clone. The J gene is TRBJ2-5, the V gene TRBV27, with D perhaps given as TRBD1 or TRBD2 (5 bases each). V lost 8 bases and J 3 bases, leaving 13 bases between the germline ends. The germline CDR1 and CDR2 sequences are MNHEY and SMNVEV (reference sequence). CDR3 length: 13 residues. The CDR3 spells CASGWGTKETQYF. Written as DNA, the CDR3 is TGTGCCAGCGGGTGGGGGACCAAAGAGACCCAGTACTTC.

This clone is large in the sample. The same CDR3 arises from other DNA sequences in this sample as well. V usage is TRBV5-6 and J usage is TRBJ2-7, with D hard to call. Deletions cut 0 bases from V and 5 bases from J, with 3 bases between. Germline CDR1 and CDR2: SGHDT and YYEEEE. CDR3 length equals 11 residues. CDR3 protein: CASSLGHEQYF. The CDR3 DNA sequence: TGTGCCAGCAGCTTGGGCCACGAGCAGTACTTC.

CDR3 DNA sequence: TGTGCCAGCAGCGTAGGACAGGGGAGCAATCAGCCCCAGCATTTT. Its protein is CASSVGQGSNQPQHF. The chain is built from TRBV9 and TRBJ1-5; 8 bases are a match to TRBD1. The germline gives CDR1 SGDLS, CDR2 YYNGEE. CDR3 length equals 15 residues. After removal of 0 bases from V and 1 base from J, the junction contained 0 bases not matched to a gene.

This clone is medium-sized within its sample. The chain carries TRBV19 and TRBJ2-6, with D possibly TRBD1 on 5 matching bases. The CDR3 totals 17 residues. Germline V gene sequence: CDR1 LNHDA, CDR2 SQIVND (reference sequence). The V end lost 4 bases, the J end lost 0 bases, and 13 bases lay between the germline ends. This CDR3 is CASSTGLGPSGANVLTF. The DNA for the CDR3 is TGTGCCAGTAGTACAGGGCTTGGGCCCTCTGGGGCCAACGTCCTGACTTTC.

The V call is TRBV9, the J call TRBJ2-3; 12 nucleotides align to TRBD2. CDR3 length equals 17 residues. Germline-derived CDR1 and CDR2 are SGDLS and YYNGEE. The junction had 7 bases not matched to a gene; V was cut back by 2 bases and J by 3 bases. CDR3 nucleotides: TGTGCCAGCAGCGTTAACCTAGCGGGGGGGCGGACAGATACGCAGTATTTT. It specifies CASSVNLAGGRTDTQYF.

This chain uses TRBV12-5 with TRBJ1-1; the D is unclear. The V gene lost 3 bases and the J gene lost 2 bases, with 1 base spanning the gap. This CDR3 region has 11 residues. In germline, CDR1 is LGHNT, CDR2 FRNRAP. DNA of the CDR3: TGTGCTAGTGGTTTAAACACTGAAGCTTTCTTT. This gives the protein CASGLNTEAFF.

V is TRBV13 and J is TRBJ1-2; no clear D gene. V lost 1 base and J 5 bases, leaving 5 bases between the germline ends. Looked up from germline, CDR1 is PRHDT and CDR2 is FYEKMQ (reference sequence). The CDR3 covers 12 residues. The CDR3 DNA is TGTGCCAGCAGCTTAGAGATTTATGGCTACACCTTC. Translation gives CASSLEIYGYTF.

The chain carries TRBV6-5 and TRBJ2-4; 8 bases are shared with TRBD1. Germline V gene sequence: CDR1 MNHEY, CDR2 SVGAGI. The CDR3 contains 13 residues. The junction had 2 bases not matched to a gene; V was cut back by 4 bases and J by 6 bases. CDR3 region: CASSSQGGNIQYF. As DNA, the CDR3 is TGTGCCAGCAGTTCACAGGGGGGAAACATTCAGTACTTC.